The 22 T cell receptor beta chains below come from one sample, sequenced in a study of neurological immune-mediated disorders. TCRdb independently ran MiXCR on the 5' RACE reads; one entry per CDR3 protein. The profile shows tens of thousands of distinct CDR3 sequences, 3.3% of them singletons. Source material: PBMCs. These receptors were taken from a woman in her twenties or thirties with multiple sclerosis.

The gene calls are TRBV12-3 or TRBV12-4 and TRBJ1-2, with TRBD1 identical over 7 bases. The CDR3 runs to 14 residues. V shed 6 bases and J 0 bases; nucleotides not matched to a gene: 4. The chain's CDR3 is CASRQGSTNYGYTF. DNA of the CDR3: TGTGCCAGCAGACAGGGGTCAACTAACTATGGCTACACCTTC.

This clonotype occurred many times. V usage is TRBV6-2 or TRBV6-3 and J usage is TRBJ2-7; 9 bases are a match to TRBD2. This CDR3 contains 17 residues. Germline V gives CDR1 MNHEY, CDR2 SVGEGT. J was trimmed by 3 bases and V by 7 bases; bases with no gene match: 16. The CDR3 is CASTPRRSGRRVYEQYF. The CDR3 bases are TGTGCCAGCACCCCCCGAAGGAGCGGGAGGAGGGTCTACGAGCAGTACTTC.

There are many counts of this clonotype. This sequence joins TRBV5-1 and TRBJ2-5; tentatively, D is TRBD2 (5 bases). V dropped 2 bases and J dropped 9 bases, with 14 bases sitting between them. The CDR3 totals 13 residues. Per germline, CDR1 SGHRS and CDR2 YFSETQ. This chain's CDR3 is CASSFLDHGAQYF. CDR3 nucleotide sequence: TGCGCCAGCAGCTTCTTGGACCACGGGGCCCAGTACTTC.

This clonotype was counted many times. CDR3 coding DNA: TGTGCCAGCAGCGTACCCGGCGGGCTAGCGGGAGGATCCGATGAGCAGTTCTTC. Amino acid sequence: CASSVPGGLAGGSDEQFF. The V and J genes are TRBV9 and TRBJ2-1; 11 bases are a match to TRBD2. This CDR3 region has 18 residues. Unmatched junction bases numbered 14, after V lost 1 base and J lost 8 bases. CDR1 SGDLS and CDR2 YYNGEE come from the germline V gene.

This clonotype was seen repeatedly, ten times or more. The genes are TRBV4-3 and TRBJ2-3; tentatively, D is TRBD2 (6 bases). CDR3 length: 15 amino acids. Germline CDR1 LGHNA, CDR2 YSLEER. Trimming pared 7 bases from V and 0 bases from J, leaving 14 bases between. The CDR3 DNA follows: TGCGCCAGCAAGGCGGGGAGCGGGAGCACAGATACGCAGTATTTT. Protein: CASKAGSGSTDTQYF.

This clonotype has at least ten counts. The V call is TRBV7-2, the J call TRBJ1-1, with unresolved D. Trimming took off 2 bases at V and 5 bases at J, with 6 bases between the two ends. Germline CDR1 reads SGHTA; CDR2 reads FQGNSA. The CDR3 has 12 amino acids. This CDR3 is CASSLRETEAFF. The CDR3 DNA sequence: TGTGCCAGCAGCTTAAGGGAGACTGAAGCTTTCTTT.

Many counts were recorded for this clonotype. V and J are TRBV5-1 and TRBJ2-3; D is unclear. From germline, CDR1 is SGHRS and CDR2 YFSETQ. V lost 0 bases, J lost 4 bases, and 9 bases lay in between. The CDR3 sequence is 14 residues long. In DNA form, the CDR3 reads TGCGCCAGCAGCTTGGAATTCCCTCCAGATACGCAGTATTTT. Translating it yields CASSLEFPPDTQYF.

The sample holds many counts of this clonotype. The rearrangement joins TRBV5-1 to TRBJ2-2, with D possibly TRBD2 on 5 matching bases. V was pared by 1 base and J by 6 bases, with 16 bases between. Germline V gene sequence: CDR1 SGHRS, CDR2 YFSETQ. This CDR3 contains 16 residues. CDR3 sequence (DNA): TGCGCCAGCAGCTTGTTTGGGCTAGGAGGCTCCGGGGAGCTGTTTTTT. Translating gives CASSLFGLGGSGELFF.

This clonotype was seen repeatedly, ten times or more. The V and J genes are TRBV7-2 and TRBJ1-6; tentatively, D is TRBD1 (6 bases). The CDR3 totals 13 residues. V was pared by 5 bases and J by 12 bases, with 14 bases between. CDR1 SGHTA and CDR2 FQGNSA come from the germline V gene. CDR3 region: CASSGGQPVPLHF. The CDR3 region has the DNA TGTGCCAGCAGCGGAGGACAGCCGGTACCCCTCCACTTT.

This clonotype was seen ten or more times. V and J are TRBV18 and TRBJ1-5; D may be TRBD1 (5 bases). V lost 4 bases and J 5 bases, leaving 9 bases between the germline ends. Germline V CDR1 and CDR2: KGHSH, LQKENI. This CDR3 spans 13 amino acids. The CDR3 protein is CASSRDRDQPQHF. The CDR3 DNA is TGTGCCAGCTCACGGGACCGAGATCAGCCCCAGCATTTT. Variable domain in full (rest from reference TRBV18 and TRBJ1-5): NAGVMQNPRHLVRRRGQEARLRCSPMKGHSHVYWYRQLPEEGLKFMVYLQKENIIDESGMPKERFSAEFPKEGPSILRIQQVVRGDSAAYFCASSRDRDQPQHFGDGTRLSIL.

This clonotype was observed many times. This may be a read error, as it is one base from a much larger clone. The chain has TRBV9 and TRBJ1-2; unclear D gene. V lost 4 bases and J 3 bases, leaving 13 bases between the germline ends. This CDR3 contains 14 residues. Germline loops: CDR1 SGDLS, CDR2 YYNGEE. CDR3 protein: CASSQAEGYYGYTF. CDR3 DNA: TGTGCCAGCAGCCAAGCGGAAGGATACTATGGCTACACCTTC.

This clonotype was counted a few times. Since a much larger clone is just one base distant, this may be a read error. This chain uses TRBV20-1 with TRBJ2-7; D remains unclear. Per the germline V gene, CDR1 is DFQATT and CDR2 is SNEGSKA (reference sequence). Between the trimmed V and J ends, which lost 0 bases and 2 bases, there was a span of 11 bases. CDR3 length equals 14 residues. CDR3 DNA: TGCAGTGCTAGAGAGGCTAGAGGCACCTACGAGCAGTACTTC. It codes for CSAREARGTYEQYF.

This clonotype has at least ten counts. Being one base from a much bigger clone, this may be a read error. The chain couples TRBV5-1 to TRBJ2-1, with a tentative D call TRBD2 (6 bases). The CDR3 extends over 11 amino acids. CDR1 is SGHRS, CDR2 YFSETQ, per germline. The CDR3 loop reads CASRLGGEQFF. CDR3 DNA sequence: TGCGCCAGCAGATTGGGAGGAGAGCAGTTCTTC.

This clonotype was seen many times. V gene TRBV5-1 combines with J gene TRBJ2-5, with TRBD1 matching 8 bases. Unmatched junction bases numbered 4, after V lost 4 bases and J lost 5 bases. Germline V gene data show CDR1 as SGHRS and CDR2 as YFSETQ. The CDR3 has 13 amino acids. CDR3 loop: CASSPGGDETQYF. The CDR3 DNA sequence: TGCGCCAGCAGCCCAGGGGGCGATGAGACCCAGTACTTC.

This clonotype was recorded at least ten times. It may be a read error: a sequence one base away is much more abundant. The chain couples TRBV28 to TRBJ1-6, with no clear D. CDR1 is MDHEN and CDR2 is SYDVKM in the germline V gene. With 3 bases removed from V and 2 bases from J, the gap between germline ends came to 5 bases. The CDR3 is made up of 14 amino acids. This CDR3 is CASSFLTYNSPLHF. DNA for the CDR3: TGTGCCAGCAGTTTCCTCACCTATAATTCACCCCTCCACTTT. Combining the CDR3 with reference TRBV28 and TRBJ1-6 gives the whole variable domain DVKVTQSSRYLVKRTGEKVFLECVQDMDHENMFWYRQDPGLGLRLIYFSYDVKMKEKGDIPEGYSVSREKKERFSLILESASTNQTSMYLCASSFLTYNSPLHFGNGTRLTVT.

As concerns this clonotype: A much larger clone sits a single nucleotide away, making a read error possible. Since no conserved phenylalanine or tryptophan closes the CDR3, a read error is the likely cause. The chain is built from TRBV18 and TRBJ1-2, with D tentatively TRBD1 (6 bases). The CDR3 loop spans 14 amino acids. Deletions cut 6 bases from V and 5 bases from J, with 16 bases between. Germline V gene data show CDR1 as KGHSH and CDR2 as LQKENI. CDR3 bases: TGTGCCAGCTCCCGGGAGCCAGGACAGTATGGCTACACCATC. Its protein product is CASSREPGQYGYTI.

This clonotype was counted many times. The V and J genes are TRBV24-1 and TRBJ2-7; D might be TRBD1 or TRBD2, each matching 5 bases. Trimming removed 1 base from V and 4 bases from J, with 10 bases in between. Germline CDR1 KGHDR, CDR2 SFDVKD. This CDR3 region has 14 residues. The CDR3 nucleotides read TGTGCCACCAGTGATTTAAGGGGAGTGTACGAGCAGTACTTC. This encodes CATSDLRGVYEQYF.

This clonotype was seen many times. The CDR3 DNA follows: TGCGCCAGCAGCTCCTCCGGGACTAGCGGGAGCGGAGAGCAGTACTTC. It is translated as CASSSSGTSGSGEQYF. The gene calls are TRBV5-1 and TRBJ2-7; 14 nucleotides match TRBD2. This CDR3 is 16 amino acids long. CDR1 is SGHRS and CDR2 is YFSETQ in the germline V gene. Trimming cost V 3 bases and J 7 bases; bases outside gene matches: 9. The full variable domain, with the rest looked up from reference TRBV5-1 and TRBJ2-7, is KAGVTQTPRYLIKTRGQQVTLSCSPISGHRSVSWYQQTPGQGLQFLFEYFSETQRNKGNFPGRFSGRQFSNSRSEMNVSTLELGDSALYLCASSSSGTSGSGEQYFGPGTRLTVT.

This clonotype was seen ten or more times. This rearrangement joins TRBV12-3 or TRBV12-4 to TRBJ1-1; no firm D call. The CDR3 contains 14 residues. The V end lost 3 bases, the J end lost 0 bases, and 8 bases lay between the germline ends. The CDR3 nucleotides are TGTGCCAGCAGTTTTCAATCAGTGAACACTGAAGCTTTCTTT. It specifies CASSFQSVNTEAFF.

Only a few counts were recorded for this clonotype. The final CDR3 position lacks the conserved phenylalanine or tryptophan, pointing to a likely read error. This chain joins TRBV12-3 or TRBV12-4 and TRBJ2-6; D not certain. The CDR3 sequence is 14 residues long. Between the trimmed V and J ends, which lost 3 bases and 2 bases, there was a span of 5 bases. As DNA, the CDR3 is TGTGCCAGCAGTTTTCGGGCTGGGGCCAACGTCCTGACTAAC. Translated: CASSFRAGANVLTN.

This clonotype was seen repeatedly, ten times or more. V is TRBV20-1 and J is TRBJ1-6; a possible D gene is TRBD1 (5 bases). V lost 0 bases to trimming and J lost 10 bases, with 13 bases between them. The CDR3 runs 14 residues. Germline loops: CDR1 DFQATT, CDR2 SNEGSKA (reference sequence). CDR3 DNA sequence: TGCAGTGCTAGAGAGGTTCAGGGTAACTCACCCCTCCACTTT. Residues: CSAREVQGNSPLHF.

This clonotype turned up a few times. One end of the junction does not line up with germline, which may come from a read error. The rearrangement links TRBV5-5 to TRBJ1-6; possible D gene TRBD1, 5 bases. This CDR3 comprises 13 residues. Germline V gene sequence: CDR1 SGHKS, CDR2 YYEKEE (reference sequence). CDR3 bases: TGTGCCAGCAGCTTTGGGGGTTTTCGGCCCCTCAACTTT. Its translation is CASSFGGFRPLNF.